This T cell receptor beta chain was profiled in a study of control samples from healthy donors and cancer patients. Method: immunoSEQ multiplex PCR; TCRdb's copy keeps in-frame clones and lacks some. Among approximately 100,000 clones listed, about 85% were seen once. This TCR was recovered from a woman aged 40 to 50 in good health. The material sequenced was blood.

DNA of the CDR3: TGTGCCAGCAGCCCTAGGAGTACCTACGAGCAGTACTTC. This translates into CASSPRSTYEQYF. The chain couples TRBV11-1 to TRBJ2-7; D gene uncertain. Trimming took 5 bases from V and 2 from J, leaving 10 bases between them. The CDR3 sequence is 13 residues long. CDR1 is SGHAT and CDR2 is FQDESV in the germline V gene (reference sequence).